These 20 T cell receptor beta chains were all obtained from the same sample, sequenced in a study of T cell changes during pregnancy in multiple sclerosis (dated by TCRdb to the late 2010s). Library preparation used the immunoSEQ multiplex PCR assay. Imported from immuneACCESS, the table was reduced by TCRdb to in-frame sequences with V and J called. These copies leave out some clones; in studies compared against another copy, an unresolved V gene accounts for under half, and the cause of the remainder is not known. Recorded for this sample are around 55,000 clones; around 90% of them occurred a single time. The leading ten clones occupy approximately 0.6% of the sample. The sample in question was CD4+ T cells from peripheral blood mononuclear cells, obtained in the first trimester of pregnancy. The receptors here all came from a female donor with multiple sclerosis, enrolled in a pregnancy study.

J is TRBJ2-4 and V is TRBV13, with 15 nucleotides matching TRBD2. Germline CDR1 reads PRHDT; CDR2 reads FYEKMQ (reference sequence). Trimming took 4 bases from V and 9 from J; bases not matched to a gene: 7. The CDR3 extends over 16 amino acids. CDR3 amino acids: CASSSRTSGRVGIQYF. The CDR3 DNA sequence: TGTGCCAGCAGCTCCCGGACTAGCGGGAGGGTTGGCATTCAGTACTTC.

This chain joins TRBV18 and TRBJ2-3; possibly TRBD1 for D (5 bases). Germline V gives CDR1 KGHSH, CDR2 LQKENI. CDR3 length: 16 residues. Trimming removed 5 bases at V and 0 bases at J, with 15 bases between. The CDR3 loop reads CASSSSTASSTDTQYF. CDR3 DNA: TGTGCCAGCTCATCCTCGACAGCATCTAGCACAGATACGCAGTATTTT.

The chain is built from TRBV28 and TRBJ1-1; D is ambiguous. The ends were cut back, 8 bases at V and 1 base at J, with 23 bases in the middle. The CDR3 is 17 amino acids. From germline, CDR1 is MDHEN and CDR2 SYDVKM. In DNA form, the CDR3 reads TGTGCCAGCCCCCCAATTGCGGGCAGCCGGAAGAACACTGAAGCTTTCTTT. Its translation is CASPPIAGSRKNTEAFF.

V gene TRBV4-3 combines with J gene TRBJ2-3; 15 nucleotides line up with TRBD2. The CDR3 spans 21 residues. V lost 0 bases and J lost 5; bases outside the gene matches: 15. Looked up from germline, CDR1 is LGHNA and CDR2 is YSLEER. The CDR3: CASSQDFSPGTSGGNGDTQYF. In nucleotides, the CDR3 is TGCGCCAGCAGCCAAGATTTCTCACCCGGGACTAGCGGGGGGAATGGAGATACGCAGTATTTT.

The chain couples TRBV7-9 to TRBJ1-1; D not resolved. Trimming shortened V by 1 base and J by 11 bases, and 17 bases separated the two germline ends. Germline assignment: CDR1 SEHNR and CDR2 FQNEAQ (reference sequence). The CDR3 totals 14 residues. CDR3 sequence: CASSLDWTRGRAFF. Written as DNA, the CDR3 is TGTGCCAGCAGCTTAGATTGGACGCGGGGAAGGGCTTTCTTT. The whole variable domain, filled in from reference TRBV7-9 and TRBJ1-1, reads DTGVSQNPRHKITKRGQNVTFRCDPISEHNRLYWYRQTLGQGPEFLTYFQNEAQLEKSRLLSDRFSAERPKGSFSTLEIQRTEQGDSAMYLCASSLDWTRGRAFFGQGTRLTVV.

The rearrangement uses TRBV5-1 and TRBJ2-7, with 7 nucleotides matching TRBD1. With 2 bases clipped from V and 0 bases from J, the junction kept 5 bases outside the gene matches. CDR3 length: 15 amino acids. Looked up from germline, CDR1 is SGHRS and CDR2 is YFSETQ. The CDR3 nucleotides are TGCGCCAGCAGCTTACAGGGGACAAACTCCTACGAGCAGTACTTC. It translates to CASSLQGTNSYEQYF.

As to this clone: Its ends do not fully match the called genes, so a read error is possible. V and J are TRBV6-1 and TRBJ2-3, with 10 bases lining up with TRBD2. Germline V gene sequence: CDR1 MNHNS, CDR2 SASEGT. This CDR3 comprises 21 residues. CDR3 in DNA: TGTGCCAGCAGTAAAGCCCCCCGGCCTAGCGGGAGTGGAGGTGGCACAGATACGCAGTATTTT. Amino acids: CASSKAPRPSGSGGGTDTQYF.

This clone was observed a handful of times. The V call is TRBV7-6, the J call TRBJ1-6, with D possibly TRBD1 on 5 matching bases. V was pared by 6 bases and J by 8 bases, with 14 bases between. Looked up from germline, CDR1 is SGHVS and CDR2 is FNYEAQ. CDR3 length: 14 amino acids. The CDR3 region is CASSRRGMDSPLHF. Written as DNA, the CDR3 is TGTGCCAGCAGTCGTCGGGGGATGGATTCACCCCTCCACTTT.

The rearrangement links TRBV19 to TRBJ1-1; D gene unclear. Germline V gene data show CDR1 as LNHDA and CDR2 as SQIVND (reference sequence). The ends were cut back, 5 bases at V and 1 base at J, with 14 bases in the middle. The CDR3 is 15 residues long. CDR3 residues: CASSYWHRGNTEAFF. For the CDR3, the DNA is TGTGCCAGTAGTTATTGGCACCGGGGGAACACTGAAGCTTTCTTT.

The rearrangement links TRBV2 to TRBJ1-2; perhaps TRBD1 as D (5 bases). CDR3 size: 14 residues. Looked up from germline, CDR1 is SNHLY and CDR2 is FYNNEI. V dropped 3 bases and J dropped 2 bases, with 10 bases sitting between them. In DNA form, the CDR3 reads TGTGCCAGCAGTGAGTCTGGGGCCAACTATGGCTACACCTTC. This gives the protein CASSESGANYGYTF. Full variable domain (missing parts from reference TRBV2 and TRBJ1-2): EPEVTQTPSHQVTQMGQEVILRCVPISNHLYFYWYRQILGQKVEFLVSFYNNEISEKSEIFDDQFSVERPDGSNFTLKIRSTKLEDSAMYFCASSESGANYGYTFGSGTRLTVV.

V usage is TRBV28 and J usage is TRBJ1-4; 11 positions match TRBD1. This CDR3 is built from 18 residues. V lost 3 bases to trimming and J lost 5 bases; unmatched junction nucleotides: 11. Per germline, CDR1 MDHEN and CDR2 SYDVKM. The CDR3 spells CASSFRDRGFTLNEKLFF. The CDR3 coding sequence is TGTGCCAGCAGTTTCCGGGACAGGGGGTTTACGTTGAATGAAAAACTGTTTTTT. Looking up the rest from reference TRBV28 and TRBJ1-4 gives the full variable domain: DVKVTQSSRYLVKRTGEKVFLECVQDMDHENMFWYRQDPGLGLRLIYFSYDVKMKEKGDIPEGYSVSREKKERFSLILESASTNQTSMYLCASSFRDRGFTLNEKLFFGSGTQLSVL.

The chain is built from TRBV19 and TRBJ1-2; D is uncertain. Germline CDR1 reads LNHDA; CDR2 reads SQIVND (reference sequence). CDR3 size: 16 residues. Trimming left V 5 bases short and J 2 bases short, with 18 bases between. The CDR3 DNA is TGTGCCAGTAGTTCGACCAGACACCGCTCAAACTATGGCTACACCTTC. Translation: CASSSTRHRSNYGYTF.

CDR3 sequence reads: CASSGTSAKMGEQYF. CDR3 in DNA: TGTGCCAGCAGTGGGACTAGCGCTAAAATGGGTGAGCAGTACTTC. J is TRBJ2-7 and V is TRBV6-1; 9 bases map to TRBD2. After removal of 4 bases from V and 7 bases from J, the junction contained 11 bases not matched to a gene. Per the germline V gene, CDR1 is MNHNS and CDR2 is SASEGT. This CDR3 has 15 residues.

This chain joins TRBV9 and TRBJ2-7, with 9 bases matching TRBD2. J lost 6 bases, V lost 1 base, and 11 bases had no gene match. Germline V gene lookup returns CDR1 SGDLS and CDR2 YYNGEE. CDR3 length equals 16 residues. Here the CDR3 reads CASSVWASGNGLEQYF. CDR3 nucleotide sequence: TGTGCCAGCAGCGTATGGGCTAGCGGGAACGGGCTCGAGCAGTACTTC. The variable domain in full, completed from reference TRBV9 and TRBJ2-7, reads DSGVTQTPKHLITATGQRVTLRCSPRSGDLSVYWYQQSLDQGLQFLIQYYNGEERAKGNILERFSAQQFPDLHSELNLSSLELGDSALYFCASSVWASGNGLEQYFGPGTRLTVT.

The chain has TRBV28 and TRBJ2-5, with 12 bases fitting TRBD2. Per the germline V gene, CDR1 is MDHEN and CDR2 is SYDVKM. The CDR3 consists of 14 residues. Germline trimming cut 7 bases from V and 5 bases from J; bases unmatched to any gene: 5. In DNA, the CDR3 is TGTGCCAGCACCCGACTAGCGGGAGACGAGACCCAGTACTTC. It codes for CASTRLAGDETQYF. Supplemented by reference TRBV28 and TRBJ2-5, the full variable domain reads DVKVTQSSRYLVKRTGEKVFLECVQDMDHENMFWYRQDPGLGLRLIYFSYDVKMKEKGDIPEGYSVSREKKERFSLILESASTNQTSMYLCASTRLAGDETQYFGPGTRLLVL.

The rearrangement uses TRBV6-1 and TRBJ1-5, with no clear D. This CDR3 spans 14 amino acids. Germline V gene sequence: CDR1 MNHNS, CDR2 SASEGT. V lost 6 bases and J 7 bases, leaving 16 bases between the germline ends. The CDR3 nucleotides are TGTGCCAGCAGGGCGATGGGTCGGGGACAGCCCCAGCATTTT. This gives the protein CASRAMGRGQPQHF.

The chain uses TRBV10-1 and TRBJ1-1; TRBD1 might be the D (5 bases). Trimming stripped 3 bases from V and 3 bases from J, with 23 bases between. The CDR3 runs 18 residues. Germline V lookup: CDR1 WNHNN, CDR2 SYGVQD (reference sequence). CDR3 in amino acids: CASSDRVGNRPRDTEAFF. The CDR3 DNA follows: TGCGCCAGCAGTGACAGGGTCGGCAATAGACCTCGGGACACTGAAGCTTTCTTT.

V usage is TRBV19 and J usage is TRBJ2-2; 8 nucleotides line up with TRBD2. Germline lookup yields CDR1 LNHDA and CDR2 SQIVND (reference sequence). The CDR3 totals 13 residues. The V and J ends lost 7 bases and 15 bases, in that order; junction bases with no gene match: 13. The CDR3 DNA sequence: TGTGCCAGTACCCGGGGGGGCCGCGACTCAATGTTTTTT. Its protein product is CASTRGGRDSMFF. The variable domain in full, with the rest retrieved from reference TRBV19 and TRBJ2-2, is DGGITQSPKYLFRKEGQNVTLSCEQNLNHDAMYWYRQDPGQGLRLIYYSQIVNDFQKGDIAEGYSVSREKKESFPLTVTSAQKNPTAFYLCASTRGGRDSMFFGEGSRLTVL.

The rearrangement joins TRBV14 to TRBJ1-2, with TRBD1 matching over 9 bases. This CDR3 contains 18 residues. Germline CDR1 reads SGHDN; CDR2 reads FVKESK. V shed 4 bases, J shed 4 bases, and the junction held 16 bases outside the gene matches. The CDR3 reads CASSPKRGDGQGSYGYTF. The CDR3 DNA is TGTGCCAGCAGCCCGAAAAGAGGGGACGGACAGGGGAGCTATGGCTACACCTTC.

CDR3 coding DNA: TGTGCCAGCAACCCGACAGGGGGATATGGCTACACCTTC. Its protein is CASNPTGGYGYTF. This chain links TRBV6-6 with TRBJ1-2; 9 bases are a match to TRBD1. V trimming: 7 bases; J trimming: 5 bases; junction bases outside the gene matches: 5. Germline loops: CDR1 MNHNY, CDR2 SVGAGI (reference sequence). The CDR3 totals 13 residues.